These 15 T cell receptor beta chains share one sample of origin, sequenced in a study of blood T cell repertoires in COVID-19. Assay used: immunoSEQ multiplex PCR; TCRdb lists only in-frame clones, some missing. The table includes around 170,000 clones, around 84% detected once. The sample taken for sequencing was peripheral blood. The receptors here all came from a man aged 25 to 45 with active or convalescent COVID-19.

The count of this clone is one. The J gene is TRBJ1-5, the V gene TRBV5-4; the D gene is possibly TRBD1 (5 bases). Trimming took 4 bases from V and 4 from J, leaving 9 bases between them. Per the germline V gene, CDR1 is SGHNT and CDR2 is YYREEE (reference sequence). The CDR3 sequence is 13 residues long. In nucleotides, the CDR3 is TGTGCCAGCAGCCTCGACAGTAATCAGCCCCAGCATTTT. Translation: CASSLDSNQPQHF.

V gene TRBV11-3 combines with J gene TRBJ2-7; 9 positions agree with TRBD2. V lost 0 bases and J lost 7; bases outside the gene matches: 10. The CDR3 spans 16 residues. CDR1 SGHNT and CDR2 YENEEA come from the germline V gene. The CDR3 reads CASSLDGVAGAKEQYF. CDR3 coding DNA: TGTGCCAGCAGCTTAGATGGGGTAGCGGGAGCGAAAGAGCAGTACTTC.

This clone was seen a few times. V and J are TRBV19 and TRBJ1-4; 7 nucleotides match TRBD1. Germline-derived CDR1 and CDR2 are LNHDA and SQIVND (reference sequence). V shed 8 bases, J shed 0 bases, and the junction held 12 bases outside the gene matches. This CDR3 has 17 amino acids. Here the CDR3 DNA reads TGTGCCAGTTCGGACAGGAGCAGATCTGCAACTAATGAAAAACTGTTTTTT. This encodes CASSDRSRSATNEKLFF.

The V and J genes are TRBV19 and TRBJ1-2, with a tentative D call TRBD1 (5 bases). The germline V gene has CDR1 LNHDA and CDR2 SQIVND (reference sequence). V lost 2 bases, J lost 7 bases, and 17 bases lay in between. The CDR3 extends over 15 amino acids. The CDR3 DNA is TGTGCCAGTAGTATACCGGCCAGGGAAAGGGGTGGCTACACCTTC. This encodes CASSIPARERGGYTF. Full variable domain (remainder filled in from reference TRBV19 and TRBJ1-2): DGGITQSPKYLFRKEGQNVTLSCEQNLNHDAMYWYRQDPGQGLRLIYYSQIVNDFQKGDIAEGYSVSREKKESFPLTVTSAQKNPTAFYLCASSIPARERGGYTFGSGTRLTVV.

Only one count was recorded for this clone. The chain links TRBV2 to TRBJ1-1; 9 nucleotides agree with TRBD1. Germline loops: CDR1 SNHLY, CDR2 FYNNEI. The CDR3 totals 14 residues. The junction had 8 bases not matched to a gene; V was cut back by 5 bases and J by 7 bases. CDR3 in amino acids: CASSPLTGGYEAFF. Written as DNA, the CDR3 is TGTGCCAGCAGTCCCCTCACAGGGGGCTATGAAGCTTTCTTT.

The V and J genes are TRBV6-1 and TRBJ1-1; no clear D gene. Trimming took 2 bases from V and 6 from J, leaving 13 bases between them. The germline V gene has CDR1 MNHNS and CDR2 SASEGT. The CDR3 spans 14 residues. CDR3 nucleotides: TGTGCCAGCAGTGAAAGTTCGGAGGGCGCTGAAGCTTTCTTT. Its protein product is CASSESSEGAEAFF.

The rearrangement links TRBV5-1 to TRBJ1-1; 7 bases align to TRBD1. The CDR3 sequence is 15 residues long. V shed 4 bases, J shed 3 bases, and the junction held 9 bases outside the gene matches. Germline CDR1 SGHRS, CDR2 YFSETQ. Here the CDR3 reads CASSPRQGEDTEAFF. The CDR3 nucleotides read TGCGCCAGCAGCCCCCGACAGGGCGAGGACACTGAAGCTTTCTTT.

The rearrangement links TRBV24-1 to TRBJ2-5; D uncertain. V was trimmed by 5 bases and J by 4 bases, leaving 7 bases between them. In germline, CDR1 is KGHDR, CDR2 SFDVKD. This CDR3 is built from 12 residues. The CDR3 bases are TGTGCCACCAGTGGGGCAGGAGAGACCCAGTACTTC. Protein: CATSGAGETQYF.

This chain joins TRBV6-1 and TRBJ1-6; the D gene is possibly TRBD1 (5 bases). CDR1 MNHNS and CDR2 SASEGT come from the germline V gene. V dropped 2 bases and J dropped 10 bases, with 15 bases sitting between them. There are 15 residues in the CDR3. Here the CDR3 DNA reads TGTGCCAGCAGTGAACTGCAGGGAAGTAGATCACCCCTCCACTTT. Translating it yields CASSELQGSRSPLHF.

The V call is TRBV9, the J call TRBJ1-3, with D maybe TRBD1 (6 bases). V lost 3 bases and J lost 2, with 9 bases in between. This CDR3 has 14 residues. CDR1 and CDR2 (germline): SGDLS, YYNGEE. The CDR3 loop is CASSAAGAGNTIYF. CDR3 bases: TGTGCCAGCAGCGCAGCAGGGGCTGGAAACACCATATATTTT.

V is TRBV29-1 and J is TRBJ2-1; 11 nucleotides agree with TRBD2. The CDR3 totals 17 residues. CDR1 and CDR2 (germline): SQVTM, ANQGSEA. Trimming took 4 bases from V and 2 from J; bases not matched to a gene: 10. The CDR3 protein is CSVVVVSGGAPYNEQFF. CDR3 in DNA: TGCAGCGTTGTCGTAGTTAGCGGGGGGGCCCCCTACAATGAGCAGTTCTTC.

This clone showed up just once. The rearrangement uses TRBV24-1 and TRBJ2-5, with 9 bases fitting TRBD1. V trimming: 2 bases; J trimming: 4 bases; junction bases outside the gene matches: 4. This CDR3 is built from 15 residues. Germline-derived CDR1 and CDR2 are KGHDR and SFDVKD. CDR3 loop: CATSDSTGGRETQYF. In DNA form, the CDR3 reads TGTGCCACCAGTGATTCCACAGGGGGCCGAGAGACCCAGTACTTC.

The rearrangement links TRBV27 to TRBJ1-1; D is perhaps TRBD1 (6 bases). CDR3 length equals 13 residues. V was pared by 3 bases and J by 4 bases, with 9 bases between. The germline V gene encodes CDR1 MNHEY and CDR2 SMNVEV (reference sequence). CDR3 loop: CASSFLTGTEAFF. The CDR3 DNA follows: TGTGCCAGCAGTTTCTTGACAGGCACTGAAGCTTTCTTT.

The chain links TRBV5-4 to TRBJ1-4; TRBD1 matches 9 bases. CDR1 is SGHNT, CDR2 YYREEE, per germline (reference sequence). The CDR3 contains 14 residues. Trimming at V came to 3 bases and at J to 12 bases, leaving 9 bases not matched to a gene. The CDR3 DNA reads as TGTGCCAGCAGCTACACGGGACAGGGCGCGGAACTGTTTTTT. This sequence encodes CASSYTGQGAELFF.

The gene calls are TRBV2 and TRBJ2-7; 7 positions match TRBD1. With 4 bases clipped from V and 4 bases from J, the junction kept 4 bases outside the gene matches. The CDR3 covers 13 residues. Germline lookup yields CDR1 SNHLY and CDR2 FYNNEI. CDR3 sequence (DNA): TGTGCCAGCAGTGTGTACAGGGGATACGAGCAGTACGTC. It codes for CASSVYRGYEQYV.